This TCR beta chain emerged from a study of T-cell memory formation after mild COVID-19. Study-wide findings and caveats: Clones contracting day 15 to 85 were balanced CD4/CD8; later expanders leaned CD4+.

This clonotype was recorded a few times. Its antigen remains unknown. With 6 bases removed from V and 6 bases from J, the gap between germline ends came to 23 bases. Germline CDR1 and CDR2: MDHEN and SYDVKM. This CDR3 is built from 16 residues. Using its own MiXCR run on the 5' RACE reads, TCRdb lists one record per CDR3 protein. The repertoire has tens of thousands of distinct CDR3 sequences, 6.1% of them found once; the top ten carry 0.8% to 1%. The TCR sequence derives from an adult who had mild COVID-19 (a few samples of this study predate the infection). Cell type and time point are not known. The sequenced sample consisted of PBMCs or a T cell subset sorted from them (not recorded which). V is TRBV28 and J is TRBJ1-2, with TRBD1 as a possible D gene (6 bases). The CDR3 reads CASSSVEVEGDHGYTF. The CDR3 nucleotides are TGTGCCAGCAGCTCCGTCGAGGTCGAGGGGGATCATGGCTACACCTTC.